One sample yielded the 13 T cell receptor beta chains listed below, sequenced in a study of T cell changes during pregnancy in multiple sclerosis. The method was immunoSEQ multiplex PCR; TCRdb's version includes in-frame clones alone and lacks a portion of them. The sample contains some 50,000 clones, 92% of which appear only once. The sequences come from CD4+ T cells from peripheral blood mononuclear cells, collected in the second trimester of pregnancy. The receptors derive from a female donor with multiple sclerosis, enrolled in a pregnancy study.

The chain couples TRBV6-8 to TRBJ2-7, with 7 nucleotides matching TRBD1. Trimming at V came to 6 bases and at J to 9 bases, leaving 14 bases not matched to a gene. The CDR3 runs 14 residues. Germline values: CDR1 MNHGY, CDR2 SAAAGT. The CDR3 coding sequence is TGTGCCAGCAGGCGGACAGGCAGGGTGTTTGGGCAGTACTTC. Translation gives CASRRTGRVFGQYF.

The chain has TRBV2 and TRBJ2-4; D is possibly TRBD2 (6 bases). The germline V gene has CDR1 SNHLY and CDR2 FYNNEI. V was pared by 9 bases and J by 7 bases, with 16 bases between. The CDR3 spans 13 residues. This CDR3 is CARRDSPGNIQYF. The CDR3 DNA is TGTGCCAGGCGGGACTCCCCTGGGAACATTCAGTACTTC. Looking up the rest from reference TRBV2 and TRBJ2-4 gives the full variable domain: EPEVTQTPSHQVTQMGQEVILRCVPISNHLYFYWYRQILGQKVEFLVSFYNNEISEKSEIFDDQFSVERPDGSNFTLKIRSTKLEDSAMYFCARRDSPGNIQYFGAGTRLSVL.

J is TRBJ2-5 and V is TRBV5-5; no clear D gene. Germline CDR1 reads SGHKS; CDR2 reads YYEKEE (reference sequence). The CDR3 loop spans 13 amino acids. The V end was cut by 4 bases, the J end by 10 bases, with 17 bases between. The CDR3 DNA follows: TGTGCCAGCAGCCCTGTGGCCGAACAGATCCAGTACTTC. Translating it yields CASSPVAEQIQYF.

Concerning this clone itself: This sample includes further DNA sequences coding for the same CDR3. The chain carries TRBV6-5 and TRBJ1-2; TRBD1 aligns across 9 bases. The CDR3 is made up of 14 amino acids. The junction had 6 bases not matched to a gene; V was cut back by 6 bases and J by 4 bases. Germline loops: CDR1 MNHEY, CDR2 SVGAGI. In DNA form, the CDR3 reads TGTGCCAGCAGCCGGGACAGGGAAGCCTATGGCTACACCTTC. It is translated as CASSRDREAYGYTF.

Points on this clone: This specimen includes other DNA sequences encoding the same CDR3. V usage is TRBV5-1 and J usage is TRBJ1-2; D may be TRBD1 (6 bases). This CDR3 is 14 amino acids long. From germline, CDR1 is SGHRS and CDR2 YFSETQ. V was pared by 0 bases and J by 2 bases, with 8 bases between. This CDR3 is CASSLGTANYGYTF. In DNA form, the CDR3 reads TGCGCCAGCAGCTTGGGGACAGCAAACTATGGCTACACCTTC.

V and J are TRBV28 and TRBJ1-2; TRBD1 aligns across 8 bases. Trimming removed 5 bases from V and 8 bases from J; junction bases left unmatched: 13. The CDR3 is made up of 15 amino acids. Looked up from germline, CDR1 is MDHEN and CDR2 is SYDVKM. The CDR3, as DNA: TGTGCCAGCAGTCCCCCTGGGGATCGGACAGGGGGCTACACCTTC. This sequence encodes CASSPPGDRTGGYTF.

The chain joins TRBV11-2 to TRBJ2-1, with 10 bases fitting TRBD1. CDR1 and CDR2 (germline): SGHAT, FQNNGV. This CDR3 comprises 16 residues. V lost 2 bases, J lost 3 bases, and 4 bases stayed unmatched. The CDR3 nucleotides are TGTGCCAGCAGCTTACGAGGACAGGGGGGCTACAATGAGCAGTTCTTC. Protein product: CASSLRGQGGYNEQFF. The whole variable domain, remainder taken from reference TRBV11-2 and TRBJ2-1, is EAGVAQSPRYKIIEKRQSVAFWCNPISGHATLYWYQQILGQGPKLLIQFQNNGVVDDSQLPKDRFSAERLKGVDSTLKIQPAKLEDSAVYLCASSLRGQGGYNEQFFGPGTRLTVL.

The genes are TRBV13 and TRBJ2-7; a possible D gene is TRBD1 (7 bases). V dropped 4 bases and J dropped 1 base, with 17 bases sitting between them. This CDR3 contains 16 residues. Germline-derived CDR1 and CDR2 are PRHDT and FYEKMQ (reference sequence). CDR3 nucleotides: TGTGCCAGCAGCTCAGGGGGGACTTCCTGGTCCTACGAGCAGTACTTC. Its translation is CASSSGGTSWSYEQYF. Looking up the rest from reference TRBV13 and TRBJ2-7 gives the full variable domain: AAGVIQSPRHLIKEKRETATLKCYPIPRHDTVYWYQQGPGQDPQFLISFYEKMQSDKGSIPDRFSAQQFSDYHSELNMSSLELGDSALYFCASSSGGTSWSYEQYFGPGTRLTVT.

The sample holds one count of this clone. The chain employs TRBV30 and TRBJ2-1; maybe TRBD2 (7 bases). V was pared by 4 bases and J by 1 base, with 11 bases between. In germline, CDR1 is GTSNPN, CDR2 SVGIG (reference sequence). The CDR3 runs to 14 residues. The CDR3 DNA reads TGTGCCTGGAAGGGGGGGCGATCCTACAATGAGCAGTTCTTC. Protein: CAWKGGRSYNEQFF. Variable domain in full (rest from reference TRBV30 and TRBJ2-1): SQTIHQWPATLVQPVGSPLSLECTVEGTSNPNLYWYRQAAGRGLQLLFYSVGIGQISSEVPQNLSASRPQDRQFILSSKKLLLSDSGFYLCAWKGGRSYNEQFFGPGTRLTVL.

The rearrangement joins TRBV5-1 to TRBJ2-6; 7 bases match TRBD1. This CDR3 contains 15 residues. CDR1 is SGHRS and CDR2 is YFSETQ in the germline V gene. The V segment lost 4 bases and the J segment 2 bases; nucleotides outside the gene matches: 3. CDR3 region: CASSPTGAGANVLTF. CDR3 coding DNA: TGCGCCAGCAGCCCTACAGGGGCTGGGGCCAACGTCCTGACTTTC.

The chain carries TRBV6-1 and TRBJ2-3; TRBD1 matches at 8 bases. This CDR3 is built from 14 residues. Per the germline V gene, CDR1 is MNHNS and CDR2 is SASEGT. The V and J ends lost 1 base and 6 bases, in that order; junction bases with no gene match: 3. The CDR3 loop is CASSEGTGWDTQYF. CDR3 in DNA: TGTGCCAGCAGTGAAGGGACAGGGTGGGATACGCAGTATTTT.

This rearrangement joins TRBV6-5 to TRBJ1-1, with 8 bases aligning to TRBD1. The germline V gene encodes CDR1 MNHEY and CDR2 SVGAGI. V trimming: 6 bases; J trimming: 2 bases; junction bases outside the gene matches: 5. This CDR3 has 14 residues. CDR3 in DNA: TGTGCCAGCAGACCGGGACAGGTAAACACTGAAGCTTTCTTT. Translating gives CASRPGQVNTEAFF.

The chain recombines TRBV27 with TRBJ2-1, with D unclear. Between the trimmed V and J ends, which lost 6 bases and 0 bases, there was a span of 12 bases. CDR1 and CDR2 from the germline V gene are MNHEY and SMNVEV (reference sequence). The CDR3 is 15 amino acids. The CDR3 sequence is CASRRTAFSYNEQFF. The CDR3 DNA is TGTGCCAGCAGGCGCACAGCCTTCTCCTACAATGAGCAGTTCTTC.